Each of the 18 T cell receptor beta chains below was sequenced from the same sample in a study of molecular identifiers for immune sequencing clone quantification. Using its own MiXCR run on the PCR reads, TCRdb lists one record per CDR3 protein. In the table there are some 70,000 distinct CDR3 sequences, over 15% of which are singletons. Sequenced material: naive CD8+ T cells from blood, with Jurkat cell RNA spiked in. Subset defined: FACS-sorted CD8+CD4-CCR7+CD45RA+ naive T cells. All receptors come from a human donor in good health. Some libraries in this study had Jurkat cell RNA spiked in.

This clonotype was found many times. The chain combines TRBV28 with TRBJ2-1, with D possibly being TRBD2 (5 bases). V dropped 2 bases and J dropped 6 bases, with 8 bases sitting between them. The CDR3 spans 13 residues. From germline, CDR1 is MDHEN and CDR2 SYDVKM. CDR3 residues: CASSLLAANEQFF. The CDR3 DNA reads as TGTGCCAGCAGTTTACTAGCTGCCAATGAGCAGTTCTTC.

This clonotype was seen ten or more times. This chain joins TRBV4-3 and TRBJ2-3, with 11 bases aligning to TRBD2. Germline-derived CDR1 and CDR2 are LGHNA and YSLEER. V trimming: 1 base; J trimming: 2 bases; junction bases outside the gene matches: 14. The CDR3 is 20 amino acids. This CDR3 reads CASSQGTSGSERATTDTQYF. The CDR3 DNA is TGCGCCAGCAGCCAAGGCACTAGCGGGAGCGAGAGGGCTACCACAGATACGCAGTATTTT.

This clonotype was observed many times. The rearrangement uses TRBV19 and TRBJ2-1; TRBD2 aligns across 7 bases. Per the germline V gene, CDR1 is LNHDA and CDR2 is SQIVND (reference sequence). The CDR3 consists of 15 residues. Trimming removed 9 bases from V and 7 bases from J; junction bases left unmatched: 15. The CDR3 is CARVPLAEVCNEQFF. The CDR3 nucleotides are TGTGCCAGGGTACCTCTAGCGGAGGTTTGTAATGAGCAGTTCTTC.

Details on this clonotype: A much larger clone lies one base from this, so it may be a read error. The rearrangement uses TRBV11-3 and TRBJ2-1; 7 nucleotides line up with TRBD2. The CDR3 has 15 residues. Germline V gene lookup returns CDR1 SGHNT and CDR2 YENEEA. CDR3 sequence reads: CAGSLGTTLGHEQFF. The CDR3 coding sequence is TGTGCCGGCAGCTTAGGGACTACCCTTGGCCATGAGCAGTTCTTC.

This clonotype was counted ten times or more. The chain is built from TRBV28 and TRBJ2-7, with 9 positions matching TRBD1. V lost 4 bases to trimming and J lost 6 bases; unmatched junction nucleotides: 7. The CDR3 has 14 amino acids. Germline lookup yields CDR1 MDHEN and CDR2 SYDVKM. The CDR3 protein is CASSYPGQGSEQYF. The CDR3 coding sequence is TGTGCCAGCAGTTACCCGGGACAGGGCAGCGAGCAGTACTTC. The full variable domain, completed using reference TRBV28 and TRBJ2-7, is DVKVTQSSRYLVKRTGEKVFLECVQDMDHENMFWYRQDPGLGLRLIYFSYDVKMKEKGDIPEGYSVSREKKERFSLILESASTNQTSMYLCASSYPGQGSEQYFGPGTRLTVT.

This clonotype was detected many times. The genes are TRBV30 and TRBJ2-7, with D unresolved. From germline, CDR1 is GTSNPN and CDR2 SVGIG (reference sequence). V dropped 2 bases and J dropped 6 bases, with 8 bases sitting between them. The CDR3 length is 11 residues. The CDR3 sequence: CAWSTVSEQYF. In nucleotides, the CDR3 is TGTGCCTGGAGTACAGTCTCCGAGCAGTACTTC.

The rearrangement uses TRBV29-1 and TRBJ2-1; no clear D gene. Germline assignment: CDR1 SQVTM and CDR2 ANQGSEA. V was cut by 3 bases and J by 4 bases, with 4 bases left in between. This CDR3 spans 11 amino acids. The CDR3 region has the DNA TGCAGCGTTGACCGTTACAATGAGCAGTTCTTC. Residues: CSVDRYNEQFF.

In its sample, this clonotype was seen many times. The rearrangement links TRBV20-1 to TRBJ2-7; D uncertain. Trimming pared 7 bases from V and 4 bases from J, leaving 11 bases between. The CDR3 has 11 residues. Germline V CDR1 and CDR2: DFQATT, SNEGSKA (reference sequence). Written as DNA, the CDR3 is TGCAGTGGGGGATTCGAATACGAGCAGTACTTC. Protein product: CSGGFEYEQYF.

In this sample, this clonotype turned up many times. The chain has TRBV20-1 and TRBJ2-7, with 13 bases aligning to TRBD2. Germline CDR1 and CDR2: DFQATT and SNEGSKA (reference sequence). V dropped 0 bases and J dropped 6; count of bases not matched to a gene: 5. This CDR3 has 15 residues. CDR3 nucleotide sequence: TGCAGTGCTAGAGACGGGACTAGCGGGACCCCCGAGCAGTACTTC. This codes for CSARDGTSGTPEQYF.

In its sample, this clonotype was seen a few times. CDR3 coding DNA: TGTGCCAGCAGCTTAGTTATCGCTAGCACAGATACGCAGTATTTT. Its translation is CASSLVIASTDTQYF. This chain joins TRBV11-2 and TRBJ2-3; D call uncertain. Germline V gene lookup returns CDR1 SGHAT and CDR2 FQNNGV. Trimming stripped 1 base from V and 0 bases from J, with 8 bases between. The CDR3 totals 15 residues.

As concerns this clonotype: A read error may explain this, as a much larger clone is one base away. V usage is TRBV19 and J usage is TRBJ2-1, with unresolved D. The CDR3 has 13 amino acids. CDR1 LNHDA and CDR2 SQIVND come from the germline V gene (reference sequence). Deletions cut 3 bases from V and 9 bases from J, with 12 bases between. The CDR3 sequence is CASSIGPAGEQFF. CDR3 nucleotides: TGTGCCAGTAGTATTGGACCAGCCGGTGAGCAGTTCTTC.

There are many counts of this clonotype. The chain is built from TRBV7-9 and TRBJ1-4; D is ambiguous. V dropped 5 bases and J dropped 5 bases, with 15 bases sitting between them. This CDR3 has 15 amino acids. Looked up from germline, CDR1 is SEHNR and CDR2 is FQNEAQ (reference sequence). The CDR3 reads CASSHLIGENEKLFF. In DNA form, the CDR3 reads TGTGCCAGCAGCCACCTCATCGGGGAAAATGAAAAACTGTTTTTT.

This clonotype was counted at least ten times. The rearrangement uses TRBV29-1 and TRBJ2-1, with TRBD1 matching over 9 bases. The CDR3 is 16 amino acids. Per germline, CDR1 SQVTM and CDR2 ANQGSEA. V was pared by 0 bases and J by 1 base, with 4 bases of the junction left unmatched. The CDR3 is CSVEDLGQGSYNEQFF. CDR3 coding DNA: TGCAGCGTTGAAGATCTTGGACAGGGGTCCTACAATGAGCAGTTCTTC.

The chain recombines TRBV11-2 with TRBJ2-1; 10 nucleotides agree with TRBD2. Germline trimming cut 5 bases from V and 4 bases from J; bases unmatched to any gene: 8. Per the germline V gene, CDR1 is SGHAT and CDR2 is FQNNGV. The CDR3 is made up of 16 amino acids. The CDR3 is CASSPHGLADYNEQFF. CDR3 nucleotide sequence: TGTGCCAGCAGCCCCCACGGACTAGCGGATTACAATGAGCAGTTCTTC.

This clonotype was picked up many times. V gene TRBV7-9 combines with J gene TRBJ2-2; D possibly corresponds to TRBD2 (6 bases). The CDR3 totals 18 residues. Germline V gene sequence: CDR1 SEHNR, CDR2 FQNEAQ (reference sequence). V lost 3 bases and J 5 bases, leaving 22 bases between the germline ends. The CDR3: CASSFPAGTEKNTGELFF. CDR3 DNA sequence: TGTGCCAGCAGCTTTCCAGCGGGTACAGAAAAGAATACCGGGGAGCTGTTTTTT. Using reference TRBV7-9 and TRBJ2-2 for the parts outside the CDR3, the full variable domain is DTGVSQNPRHKITKRGQNVTFRCDPISEHNRLYWYRQTLGQGPEFLTYFQNEAQLEKSRLLSDRFSAERPKGSFSTLEIQRTEQGDSAMYLCASSFPAGTEKNTGELFFGEGSRLTVL.

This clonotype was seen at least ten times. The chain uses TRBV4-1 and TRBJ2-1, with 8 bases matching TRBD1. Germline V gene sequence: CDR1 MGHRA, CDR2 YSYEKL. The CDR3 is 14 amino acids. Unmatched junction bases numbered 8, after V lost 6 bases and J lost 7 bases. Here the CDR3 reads CASSLGQASNEQFF. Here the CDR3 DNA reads TGCGCCAGCAGTCTGGGACAGGCGAGTAATGAGCAGTTCTTC.

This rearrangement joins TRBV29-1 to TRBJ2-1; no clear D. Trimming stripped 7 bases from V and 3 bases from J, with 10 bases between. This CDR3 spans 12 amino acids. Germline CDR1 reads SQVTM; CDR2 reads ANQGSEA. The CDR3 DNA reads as TGCAGCGCCTCCCTCGGCTACAATGAGCAGTTCTTC. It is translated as CSASLGYNEQFF.

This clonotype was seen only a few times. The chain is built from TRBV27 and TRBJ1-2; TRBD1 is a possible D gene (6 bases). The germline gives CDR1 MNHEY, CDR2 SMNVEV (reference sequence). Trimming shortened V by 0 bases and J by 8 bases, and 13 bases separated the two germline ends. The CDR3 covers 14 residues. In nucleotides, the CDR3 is TGTGCCAGCAGTTTATCCCAGGGGTCCTACGGCTACACCTTC. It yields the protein CASSLSQGSYGYTF.